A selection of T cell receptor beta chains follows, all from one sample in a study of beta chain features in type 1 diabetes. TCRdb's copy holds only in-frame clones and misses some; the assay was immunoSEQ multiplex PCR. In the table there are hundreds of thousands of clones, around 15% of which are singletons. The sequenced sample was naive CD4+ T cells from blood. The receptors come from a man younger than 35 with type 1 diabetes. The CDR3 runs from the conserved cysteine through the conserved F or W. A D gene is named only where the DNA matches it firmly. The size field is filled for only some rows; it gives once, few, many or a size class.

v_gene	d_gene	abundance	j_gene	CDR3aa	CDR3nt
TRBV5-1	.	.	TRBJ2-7	CASSLVRNDSYEQYF	TGCGCCAGCAGCTTGGTCAGGAATGACTCCTACGAGCAGTACTTC
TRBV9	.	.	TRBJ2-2	CASSVATETGELFF	TGTGCCAGCAGCGTAGCCACTGAGACCGGGGAGCTGTTTTTT
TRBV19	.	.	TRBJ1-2	CASTSDGGGYGYTF	TGTGCCAGTACCTCCGATGGGGGAGGATATGGCTACACCTTC
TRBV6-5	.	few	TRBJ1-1	CASSYSISPNTEAFF	TGTGCCAGCAGTTACTCGATCTCCCCGAACACTGAAGCTTTCTTT
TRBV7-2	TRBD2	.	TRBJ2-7	CASSLASSGGVHEQYF	TGTGCCAGCAGCTTAGCGTCTAGCGGGGGGGTCCACGAGCAGTACTTC
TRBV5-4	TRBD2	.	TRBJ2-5	CASSWVAGGQETQYF	TGTGCCAGCAGCTGGGTAGCGGGGGGACAAGAGACCCAGTACTTC
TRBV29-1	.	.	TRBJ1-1	CSGGDQEAFF	TGCAGCGGAGGGGACCAGGAAGCTTTCTTT
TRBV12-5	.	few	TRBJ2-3	CASGLVQGDTQYF	TGTGCTAGTGGTTTGGTACAAGGAGATACGCAGTATTTT
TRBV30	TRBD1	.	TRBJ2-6	CAWSFTGAGANVLTF	TGTGCCTGGAGTTTCACAGGGGCTGGGGCCAACGTCCTGACTTTC
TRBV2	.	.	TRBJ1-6	CASTPSSYNSPLHF	TGTGCCAGCACCCCGAGCTCCTATAATTCACCCCTCCACTTT
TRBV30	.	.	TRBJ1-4	CAWRERSRGKLFF	TGTGCCTGGAGGGAGAGGTCCCGGGGGAAACTGTTTTTT
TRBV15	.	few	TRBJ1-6	CATSSEQDNSPLHF	TGTGCCACCAGCAGCGAACAAGATAATTCACCCCTCCACTTT
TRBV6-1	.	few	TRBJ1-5	CASSQQGAGQPQHF	TGTGCCAGCAGTCAACAGGGTGCAGGGCAGCCCCAGCATTTT
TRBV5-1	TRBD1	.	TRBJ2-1	CASSTGRDSPVQNEQFF	TGCGCCAGCAGCACGGGAAGGGACAGCCCTGTGCAGAATGAGCAGTTCTTC